The clone carrying this T cell receptor (beta chain) came up once. The CDR3 has 15 amino acids. V lost 4 bases, J lost 5 bases, and 6 bases stayed unmatched. CDR1 is MNHEY, CDR2 SVGEGT, per germline. In the original processing: Estimation of nucleated cell counts was performed using reference gene primer amplification. The method was immunoSEQ multiplex PCR; TCRdb's version includes in-frame clones alone and lacks a portion of them. From that table come the V and J calls and clone size; the DNA was used to work out D and trimming. The table records about 24,000 clones, around four fifths of them present only once. The entry originates in a study of blood T cell repertoires in COVID-19. Seattle patients were enrolled while actively infected and followed longitudinally.

V and J are TRBV6-2 or TRBV6-3 and TRBJ2-2; 8 nucleotides line up with TRBD1. The material sequenced was peripheral blood. The clonotype comes from a woman in her 70s with COVID-19, enrolled during active disease. The CDR3 sequence: CASSSGGARTGELFF. The CDR3 nucleotides read TGTGCCAGCAGTTCAGGGGGCGCGCGGACCGGGGAGCTGTTTTTT.